This is a list of T cell receptor beta chains from one sample in a study of blood T cell repertoires in COVID-19. Some clones are missing from TCRdb's copy, which holds only in-frame ones; the method was immunoSEQ multiplex PCR. Here the sample spans 150,000 to 200,000 clones, almost 85% being singletons. Specimen: peripheral blood. All receptors derive from a woman of 80 years or more with acute or convalescent COVID-19. Each CDR3 is given with its conserved first and last residue. The order of the fields is CDR3 protein, V gene, J gene.

CASSPTGKKTGELFF	TRBV7-9	TRBJ2-2
CATSDQPGQGNTGELFF	TRBV24-1	TRBJ2-2
CASSPQGWEQYF	TRBV18	TRBJ2-7
CAWRGLAGATGELFF	TRBV30	TRBJ2-2
CASSSPGQRSSYEQYF	TRBV28	TRBJ2-7
CASWDYAPGTEAFF	TRBV6-5	TRBJ1-1
CASSLAVGVTGELFF	TRBV5-1	TRBJ2-2
CASSLAREGYEQFF	TRBV7-9	TRBJ2-1
CASRRPGDGHSYNEQFF	TRBV19	TRBJ2-1
CASSLDLATTYEQYF	TRBV11-1	TRBJ2-7
CAWRRGQGRTGELFF	TRBV30	TRBJ2-2
CASSPQSGLYTEAFF	TRBV6-6	TRBJ1-1
CASSPQGGSVYGYTF	TRBV18	TRBJ1-2
CASSRGLAGTDTQYF	TRBV5-1	TRBJ2-3
CASSWPQRGRAGELFF	TRBV28	TRBJ2-2
CASSNRDRETQYF	TRBV5-8	TRBJ2-5
CASSQADGRLSEQYF	TRBV14	TRBJ2-7
CASSLNLDYNEQFF	TRBV7-9	TRBJ2-1
CASSQGSGRETQYF	TRBV4-1	TRBJ2-5
CASSIGLSSGRTGELFF	TRBV19	TRBJ2-2
CASRKTGGQAQPQHF	TRBV6-5	TRBJ1-5
CAWSKRGGGGNTIYF	TRBV30	TRBJ1-3
CASKGADRANYGYTF	TRBV27	TRBJ1-2
CASSLGQVQRVGELFF	TRBV4-3	TRBJ2-2
CASSYSRQYNEQFF	TRBV6-5	TRBJ2-1
CASSERRATWYEQYF	TRBV10-1	TRBJ2-7
CASSLSWAREQYF	TRBV27	TRBJ2-7
CASSLVSDYAGYTF	TRBV7-8	TRBJ1-2
CSPCRGPETYGYTF	TRBV29-1	TRBJ1-2
CASSADRVEGYTF	TRBV2	TRBJ1-2
CASTQGPGGYTF	TRBV6-5	TRBJ1-2
CASSFLAGGPSYNEQFF	TRBV13	TRBJ2-1
CSVSSGRTGTDTQYF	TRBV29-1	TRBJ2-3
CASSFRDTNEKLFF	TRBV5-5	TRBJ1-4
CASSRDRGVGELFF	TRBV5-1	TRBJ2-2
CASKGPLGRPQHF	TRBV19	TRBJ1-5
CASSQGEYGGTWTYEQYF	TRBV3-1/TRBV3-2	TRBJ2-7
CASSQDGGLGTGELFF	TRBV4-3	TRBJ2-2
CASSLATEALHF	TRBV12-3/TRBV12-4	TRBJ1-6
CASSRGQGPYEQYF	TRBV4-3	TRBJ2-7
CASSAGLAGGAYEQYF	TRBV5-1	TRBJ2-7
CASSIGTGGQPQHF	TRBV19	TRBJ1-5
CASSLGQPKNIQYF	TRBV27	TRBJ2-4
CASSLRQGGKLFF	TRBV12-3/TRBV12-4	TRBJ1-4
CASSYPMVAGVKDTQYF	TRBV19	TRBJ2-3
CASSLWGEGRNEQFF	TRBV7-9	TRBJ2-1
CASSEGVGTQYF	TRBV7-2	TRBJ2-5
CSVEPTGVGYGYTF	TRBV29-1	TRBJ1-2
CASSLVGEGYEQYF	TRBV7-6	TRBJ2-7
CSVLDRTKNIQYF	TRBV29-1	TRBJ2-4
CATSFQSGYGYTF	TRBV15	TRBJ1-2
CASSDGGARRQPQHF	TRBV2	TRBJ1-5
CASSLGRAGAYEQYF	TRBV7-8	TRBJ2-7
CASRTVATNEKLFF	TRBV7-2	TRBJ1-4
CASSFNLAEGTDTQYF	TRBV5-4	TRBJ2-3